This TCR beta chain was obtained from a study of cytomegalovirus exposure and HLA in healthy donors. Study observations and caveats: A cluster of highly shared sequence variants was likely a sequencing artifact. TCR beta V- and J-gene trimming, according to a later analysis, was linked to a missense DCLRE1C variant.

The CDR3 has 16 residues. CDR1 and CDR2 (germline): MDHEN, SYDVKM. V lost 5 bases to trimming and J lost 2 bases; unmatched junction nucleotides: 7. The study ran its PCR with 60 Vbeta and 13 Jbeta primers. Method: immunoSEQ multiplex PCR; TCRdb's copy keeps in-frame clones and lacks some. There are around 250,000 clones in the sample; nearly 95% occur only once, and roughly 1.6% lies in the top ten. This clone was detected once. No antigen is known for it. Sample: PBMCs. The chain is built from TRBV28 and TRBJ1-5; 9 bases match TRBD1. This TCR derives from a girl under 10 years old in good health and CMV-seronegative. The CDR3 here is CASSPHRGPGNQPQHF. CDR3 DNA: TGTGCCAGCAGTCCCCACAGGGGGCCAGGCAATCAGCCCCAGCATTTT.